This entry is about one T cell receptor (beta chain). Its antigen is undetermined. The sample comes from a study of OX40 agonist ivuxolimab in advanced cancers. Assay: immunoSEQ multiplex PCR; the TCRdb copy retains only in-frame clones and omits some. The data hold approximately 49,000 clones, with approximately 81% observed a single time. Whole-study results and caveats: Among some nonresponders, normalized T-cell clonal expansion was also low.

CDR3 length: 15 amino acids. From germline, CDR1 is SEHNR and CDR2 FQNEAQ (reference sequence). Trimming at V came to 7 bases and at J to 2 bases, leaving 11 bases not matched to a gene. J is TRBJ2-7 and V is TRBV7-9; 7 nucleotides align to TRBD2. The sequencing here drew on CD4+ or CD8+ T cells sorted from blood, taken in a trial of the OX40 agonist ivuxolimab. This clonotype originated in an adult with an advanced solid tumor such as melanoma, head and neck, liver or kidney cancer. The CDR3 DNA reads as TGTGCCAGCACCACCGTCGGACTAGGGGCCTACGAGCAGTACTTC. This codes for CASTTVGLGAYEQYF.